The 9 T cell receptor beta chains reported below all come from one sample, sequenced in a study of blood T cell repertoires in COVID-19 (dated by TCRdb to 2018 to 2020). The library came from the immunoSEQ multiplex PCR assay. TCRdb limited this immuneACCESS table to in-frame rearrangements with V and J called. A share of clones is missing; checked studies link under half to unresolved V genes, and the rest is unexplained. Here the sample has roughly 230,000 clones; 80% to 85% occur a single time. Approximately 4.8% of the sample goes to the ten largest clones. The sequencing sample was made of peripheral blood. These receptors were obtained from a man in his fifties with active or convalescent COVID-19.

The gene calls are TRBV6-6 and TRBJ1-1; tentative D call: TRBD1 (5 bases). Germline V lookup: CDR1 MNHNY, CDR2 SVGAGI (reference sequence). The CDR3 runs to 15 residues. V lost 4 bases and J lost 2, with 14 bases in between. CDR3 bases: TGTGCCAGCAGTTCCACAGGCGCCTCAAACACTGAAGCTTTCTTT. It specifies CASSSTGASNTEAFF.

V is TRBV19 and J is TRBJ1-1; no reliable D call. Trimming cost V 0 bases and J 1 base, with 18 bases left between them. There are 18 residues in the CDR3. Germline CDR1 reads LNHDA; CDR2 reads SQIVND (reference sequence). CDR3: CASSIDLVPFDGNTEAFF. CDR3 DNA: TGTGCCAGTAGTATAGATCTAGTACCCTTCGACGGGAACACTGAAGCTTTCTTT.

This clone has just one count. The V call is TRBV19, the J call TRBJ1-1; D remains ambiguous. V was cut by 2 bases and J by 2 bases, with 12 bases left in between. This CDR3 spans 15 amino acids. Germline CDR1 reads LNHDA; CDR2 reads SQIVND (reference sequence). CDR3 DNA: TGTGCCAGTAGTATAATTGCACACCCTAACACTGAAGCTTTCTTT. Amino acid sequence: CASSIIAHPNTEAFF.

The count of this clone is one. V gene TRBV15 combines with J gene TRBJ2-3; tentatively, D is TRBD2 (5 bases). Per the germline V gene, CDR1 is LNHNV and CDR2 is YYDKDF (reference sequence). V dropped 0 bases and J dropped 3 bases, with 7 bases sitting between them. The length of the CDR3 is 14 residues. CDR3 in DNA: TGTGCCACCAGCAGAGATCCGGGGACAGATACGCAGTATTTT. Its translation: CATSRDPGTDTQYF.

The table lists this clone with a count of one. The chain uses TRBV7-2 and TRBJ1-3; TRBD1 matches at 7 bases. Looked up from germline, CDR1 is SGHTA and CDR2 is FQGNSA. This CDR3 is 14 amino acids long. The V and J ends lost 5 bases and 7 bases, in that order; junction bases with no gene match: 8. The CDR3 loop is CASSQTGVVNTIYF. CDR3 nucleotide sequence: TGTGCCAGCAGCCAAACAGGGGTTGTGAACACCATATATTTT.

The chain has TRBV5-1 and TRBJ2-2, with TRBD1 matching 12 bases. Looked up from germline, CDR1 is SGHRS and CDR2 is YFSETQ. J was trimmed by 5 bases and V by 3 bases; bases with no gene match: 5. CDR3 length: 16 amino acids. The chain's CDR3 is CASSSGQGALTGELFF. DNA of the CDR3: TGCGCCAGCAGCTCGGGACAGGGGGCTTTGACCGGGGAGCTGTTTTTT.

The chain employs TRBV19 and TRBJ2-7, with D possibly being TRBD1 (5 bases). The CDR3 covers 13 residues. Trimming took 3 bases from V and 2 from J, leaving 8 bases between them. Germline V gives CDR1 LNHDA, CDR2 SQIVND (reference sequence). The CDR3 is CASSIRQTYEQYF. The CDR3 coding sequence is TGTGCCAGTAGTATCAGACAGACCTACGAGCAGTACTTC.

The chain is built from TRBV11-3 and TRBJ2-1; 8 bases line up with TRBD1. With V trimmed by 5 bases and J by 4 bases, 19 bases remained unmatched. The CDR3 spans 19 residues. The V gene's germline CDR1 is SGHNT and CDR2 YENEEA. The CDR3 here is CASSRPTNKSRGPYNEQFF. The CDR3 DNA sequence: TGTGCCAGCAGCCGTCCCACAAATAAGAGCAGGGGGCCGTACAATGAGCAGTTCTTC.

The chain has TRBV5-6 and TRBJ1-2, with no clear D. With 0 bases removed from V and 6 bases from J, the gap between germline ends came to 12 bases. CDR3 length: 14 amino acids. In germline, CDR1 is SGHDT, CDR2 YYEEEE. The CDR3 DNA follows: TGTGCCAGCAGCTTGGAGCCCGCCTCACATGGCTACACCTTC. Amino acids: CASSLEPASHGYTF.